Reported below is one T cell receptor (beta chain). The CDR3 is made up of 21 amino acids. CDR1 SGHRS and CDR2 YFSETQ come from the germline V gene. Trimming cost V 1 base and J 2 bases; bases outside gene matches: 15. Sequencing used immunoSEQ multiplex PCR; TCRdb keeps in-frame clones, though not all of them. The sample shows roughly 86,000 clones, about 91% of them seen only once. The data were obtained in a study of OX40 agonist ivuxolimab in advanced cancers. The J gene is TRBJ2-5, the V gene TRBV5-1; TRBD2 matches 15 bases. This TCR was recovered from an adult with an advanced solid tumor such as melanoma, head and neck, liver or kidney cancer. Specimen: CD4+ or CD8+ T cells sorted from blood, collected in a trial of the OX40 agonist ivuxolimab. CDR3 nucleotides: TGCGCCAGCAGCTTGTTGAATACGGGACTAGCGGGAGGATCGTGGCAAGAGACCCAGTACTTC. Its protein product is CASSLLNTGLAGGSWQETQYF.